This T cell receptor (beta chain) was captured by sequencing in a study of memory CD4+ T cells and cytomegalovirus serostatus. As to this clone: Its antigen is currently unknown.

CDR1 and CDR2 (germline): SGHDT, YYEEEE. The V and J ends lost 0 bases and 0 bases respectively, with 6 bases between them. The CDR3 length is 14 residues. Sequencing was performed with immunoSEQ multiplex PCR; in TCRdb, only in-frame clones are kept and a portion is missing. The repertoire includes about 75,000 clones, about 78% of them detected once, and 2.5% to 3% sits in the top ten. The sort gate was single viable CD3+CD4+CD8-CD45RO+ cells for memory CD4+ T cells. Study-level points and caveats: About two fifths of the roughly 160 known CMV-associated TCRbeta sequences appeared in CD4+ memory.

This TCR came from an adult in good health and CMV-seropositive. The sample taken for sequencing was memory CD4+ T cells from blood. The chain uses TRBV5-6 and TRBJ1-1, with D unresolved. CDR3 nucleotide sequence: TGTGCCAGCAGCTTGGACGGAATGAACACTGAAGCTTTCTTT. It is translated as CASSLDGMNTEAFF.